The 9 T cell receptor beta chains in this list originate from one sample, sequenced in a study of blood T cell repertoires in COVID-19. The method was immunoSEQ multiplex PCR; TCRdb's version includes in-frame clones alone and lacks a portion of them. The data hold some 150,000 clones, with around 92% observed a single time. Sequencing input: peripheral blood. These receptor sequences come from a man in his 60s with acute or convalescent COVID-19.

The chain has TRBV5-1 and TRBJ1-2; a weak D match, TRBD1 (5 bases). Germline values: CDR1 SGHRS, CDR2 YFSETQ. Trimming stripped 2 bases from V and 4 bases from J, with 9 bases between. This CDR3 region has 13 residues. The CDR3 here is CASSLPDSYGYTF. As DNA, the CDR3 is TGCGCCAGCAGCTTACCCGACAGCTATGGCTACACCTTC. Full variable domain (missing parts from reference TRBV5-1 and TRBJ1-2): KAGVTQTPRYLIKTRGQQVTLSCSPISGHRSVSWYQQTPGQGLQFLFEYFSETQRNKGNFPGRFSGRQFSNSRSEMNVSTLELGDSALYLCASSLPDSYGYTFGSGTRLTVV.

The chain is built from TRBV24-1 and TRBJ2-3; 13 nucleotides line up with TRBD2. The CDR3 consists of 15 residues. Trimming cost V 5 bases and J 4 bases; bases outside gene matches: 2. The V gene's germline CDR1 is KGHDR and CDR2 SFDVKD. The CDR3, as DNA: TGTGCCACCAGTGGCACTAGCGGGGGGGCAGATACGCAGTATTTT. Its protein product is CATSGTSGGADTQYF.

This sequence joins TRBV19 and TRBJ2-2, with 7 nucleotides matching TRBD1. The germline CDR1 and CDR2 sequences are LNHDA and SQIVND (reference sequence). V was pared by 5 bases and J by 2 bases, with 8 bases of the junction left unmatched. This CDR3 is 16 amino acids long. The CDR3 DNA reads TGTGCCAGTAGTCTCCGGACAGGTACTAACACCGGGGAGCTGTTTTTT. Translating it yields CASSLRTGTNTGELFF.

The genes are TRBV2 and TRBJ1-3; TRBD1 might be the D (5 bases). V was pared by 2 bases and J by 4 bases, with 9 bases between. CDR1 is SNHLY, CDR2 FYNNEI, per germline. The CDR3 has 14 residues. Written as DNA, the CDR3 is TGTGCCAGCAGTGAACGACAGAGCGGAAACACCATATATTTT. Translated, it gives CASSERQSGNTIYF.

The V gene is TRBV27, the J gene TRBJ1-1, with 8 positions matching TRBD1. From germline, CDR1 is MNHEY and CDR2 SMNVEV (reference sequence). The trim removed 2 bases at V and 1 base at J, leaving 9 bases unmatched. This CDR3 is 17 amino acids long. CDR3 sequence (DNA): TGTGCCAGCAGTTTAAAGGTATATACAGGGGGGAACACTGAAGCTTTCTTT. This gives the protein CASSLKVYTGGNTEAFF.

The V and J genes are TRBV2 and TRBJ1-1, with no clear D. CDR3 length: 12 amino acids. CDR1 and CDR2 (germline): SNHLY, FYNNEI. With 4 bases removed from V and 7 bases from J, the gap between germline ends came to 10 bases. CDR3 loop: CASSAQTIEAFF. The DNA for the CDR3 is TGTGCCAGCAGTGCCCAGACAATTGAAGCTTTCTTT.

The chain combines TRBV7-9 with TRBJ1-2, with 7 bases aligning to TRBD1. The CDR3 is 14 amino acids. CDR1 is SEHNR, CDR2 FQNEAQ, per germline (reference sequence). Trimming removed 5 bases from V and 5 bases from J; junction bases left unmatched: 8. The CDR3 sequence: CASSPGQGGYGYTF. As DNA, the CDR3 is TGTGCCAGCAGCCCCGGGCAGGGGGGTTATGGCTACACCTTC.

This clone was found a few times. The chain couples TRBV5-1 to TRBJ2-2; 12 bases map to TRBD2. Trimming cost V 7 bases and J 0 bases; bases outside gene matches: 7. Germline assignment: CDR1 SGHRS and CDR2 YFSETQ. The CDR3 extends over 17 amino acids. CDR3 DNA sequence: TGCGCCAGCGGGGGGACTAGCGGGTCTGCGAACACCGGGGAGCTGTTTTTT. It yields the protein CASGGTSGSANTGELFF.

The CDR3 DNA is TGTGCCAGCAGTTACTCGAGTGGAGGATCCTACGAGCAGTACTTC. This encodes CASSYSSGGSYEQYF. The V call is TRBV6-2 or TRBV6-3, the J call TRBJ2-7, with D perhaps matching TRBD2 (5 bases). This CDR3 contains 15 residues. Germline-derived CDR1 and CDR2 are MNHEY and SVGEGT. With 0 bases removed from V and 1 base from J, the gap between germline ends came to 10 bases.